The 20 T cell receptor beta chains below come from one sample, sequenced in a study of Graves' ophthalmopathy and Graves' hyperthyroidism. Using RNA transcripts, the TCR beta CDR3 regions were amplified. RT-PCR was first run with HTBI primers, then multiplex PCR in a second round. Using its own MiXCR run on the multiplex PCR reads, TCRdb lists one record per CDR3 protein. The sample lists some 1.1 million distinct CDR3 sequences; 35% to 45% were seen once. The sequenced material came from peripheral blood or thyroid tissue (not recorded which). These receptors were taken from an adult man with Graves' hyperthyroidism.

V usage is TRBV28 and J usage is TRBJ1-2; tentative D call: TRBD1 (6 bases). Trimming left V 6 bases short and J 8 bases short, with 25 bases between. The CDR3 contains 16 residues. CDR1 is MDHEN, CDR2 SYDVKM, per germline. In DNA form, the CDR3 reads TGTGCCAGCAGGGTCGGGAAAGGACAGACGAAGGGCGGCTACACCTTC. It codes for CASRVGKGQTKGGYTF.

This clonotype was recorded at least ten times. The rearrangement links TRBV7-2 to TRBJ2-2; no firm D call. V was clipped by 3 bases and J by 5 bases, with 10 bases between them. Looked up from germline, CDR1 is SGHTA and CDR2 is FQGNSA. The CDR3 sequence is 14 residues long. CDR3 loop: CASSLDPLTGELFF. The CDR3, as DNA: TGTGCCAGCAGCTTGGACCCGTTGACCGGGGAGCTGTTTTTT.

This chain links TRBV10-3 with TRBJ1-2; D remains unclear. In germline, CDR1 is ENHRY, CDR2 SYGVKD. The length of the CDR3 is 12 residues. Trimming removed 6 bases from V and 6 bases from J, with 11 bases in between. CDR3 sequence reads: CAISGTVHGYTF. CDR3 sequence (DNA): TGTGCCATCAGCGGCACAGTGCATGGCTACACCTTC.

As for this clonotype: This may come from a read error, since a much larger clone is one base off. This sequence joins TRBV7-3 and TRBJ1-4; D is perhaps TRBD1 (6 bases). Germline values: CDR1 SGHTA, CDR2 FQGTGA. Trimming shortened V by 4 bases and J by 7 bases, and 16 bases separated the two germline ends. This CDR3 has 15 residues. The CDR3 DNA reads TGTGCCAGCAGCTGCCCGGGCAGGGGAGGTGAAAAACTGTTTTTT. As protein: CASSCPGRGGEKLFF.

This sequence joins TRBV6-5 and TRBJ1-4, with D unresolved. The V and J ends lost 6 bases and 3 bases respectively, with 14 bases between them. The CDR3 spans 15 residues. Germline assignment: CDR1 MNHEY and CDR2 SVGAGI. The CDR3 sequence: CASSQGPGSNEKLFF. The CDR3, as DNA: TGTGCCAGCAGCCAAGGTCCCGGGTCTAATGAAAAACTGTTTTTT.

This clonotype was observed a handful of times. This rearrangement joins TRBV10-3 to TRBJ2-7, with D perhaps matching TRBD1 (5 bases). The CDR3 contains 15 residues. Germline CDR1 is ENHRY and CDR2 is SYGVKD. Trimming removed 2 bases from V and 0 bases from J, with 11 bases in between. The DNA of the CDR3 is TGTGCCATCAGTGAGCGTCAGGGCAGCTCCTACGAGCAGTACTTC. Translated: CAISERQGSSYEQYF.

The J gene is TRBJ2-7, the V gene TRBV10-3; 11 nucleotides agree with TRBD2. The last part of the DNA fits TRBJ2-1 better; the J call may be wrong. Germline lookup yields CDR1 ENHRY and CDR2 SYGVKD. This CDR3 is 16 amino acids long. CDR3 loop: CAISDLAGGGYNEQFF. The CDR3 region has the DNA TGTGCCATCAGTGATTTAGCGGGAGGGGGTTACAATGAGCAGTTCTTC.

This clonotype was seen at least ten times. The chain is built from TRBV6-5 and TRBJ2-6; 7 bases fit TRBD1. Trimming took 5 bases from V and 4 from J; bases not matched to a gene: 14. Germline CDR1 MNHEY, CDR2 SVGAGI. This CDR3 region has 18 residues. CDR3 bases: TGTGCCAGCAGTACAGGGGTGCATGGGCTCTCCGGGGCCAACGTCCTGACTTTC. It is translated as CASSTGVHGLSGANVLTF.

The gene calls are TRBV2 and TRBJ2-2, with TRBD1 as a possible D gene (5 bases). Trimming removed 5 bases at V and 4 bases at J, with 14 bases between. The CDR3 runs to 15 residues. Germline loops: CDR1 SNHLY, CDR2 FYNNEI. The CDR3: CASSQDSTVTGELFF. The DNA of the CDR3 is TGTGCCAGCAGTCAAGACAGCACTGTCACCGGGGAGCTGTTTTTT.

This clonotype was seen a handful of times. The rearrangement uses TRBV6-1 and TRBJ2-7, with D possibly being TRBD2 (6 bases). CDR1 MNHNS and CDR2 SASEGT come from the germline V gene. Trimming removed 7 bases at V and 7 bases at J, with 20 bases between. This CDR3 is 14 amino acids long. CDR3 protein: CASTPPGAVGEQYF. In nucleotides, the CDR3 is TGTGCCAGCACTCCCCCGGGAGCTGTGGGGGAGCAGTACTTC.

In this sample, this clonotype turned up a few times. The CDR3 reads CASSLLGIGDEQYF. The CDR3 bases are TGTGCCAGCAGTCTTCTTGGGATTGGAGACGAGCAGTACTTC. The J gene is TRBJ2-7, the V gene TRBV6-5; D gene unclear. CDR1 is MNHEY, CDR2 SVGAGI, per germline. Trimming removed 5 bases at V and 5 bases at J, with 16 bases between. The CDR3 contains 14 residues.

In this sample, this clonotype turned up many times. V is TRBV20-1 and J is TRBJ1-2; 8 bases are a match to TRBD1. Germline V gene lookup returns CDR1 DFQATT and CDR2 SNEGSKA (reference sequence). V was pared by 6 bases and J by 5 bases, with 8 bases of the junction left unmatched. The CDR3 runs to 13 residues. CDR3 region: CSANVGQGYGYTF. Here the CDR3 DNA reads TGCAGTGCCAACGTTGGACAGGGTTATGGCTACACCTTC.

The V gene is TRBV6-5, the J gene TRBJ1-1; D remains ambiguous. V was shortened by 7 bases and J by 3 bases, with 12 bases between the two germline ends. Germline V gene sequence: CDR1 MNHEY, CDR2 SVGAGI. CDR3 length equals 13 residues. CDR3 residues: CASTYTRDTEAFF. The CDR3 coding sequence is TGTGCCAGCACCTACACCCGGGACACTGAAGCTTTCTTT.

As regards this clonotype: A much bigger clone sits one base away, suggesting this may be a read error. This chain uses TRBV14 with TRBJ2-7, with 11 bases fitting TRBD1. Germline V gene sequence: CDR1 SGHDN, CDR2 FVKESK. The CDR3 runs to 15 residues. The CDR3 region has the DNA TGTGCCAGCAGCCAACCCGGACAGGGGGCTGGAGAGCATTACTTC. Encoded protein: CASSQPGQGAGEHYF.

The chain couples TRBV12-3 or TRBV12-4 to TRBJ1-5, with unresolved D. This CDR3 spans 14 amino acids. Trimming pared 4 bases from V and 7 bases from J, leaving 14 bases between. CDR3 bases: TGTGCCAGCAGTTACGGCATGGTCGGACAGCCCCAGCATTTT. Protein sequence: CASSYGMVGQPQHF.

The chain is built from TRBV10-3 and TRBJ1-1; 8 positions match TRBD1. The CDR3 is 14 residues long. V lost 6 bases to trimming and J lost 1 base; unmatched junction nucleotides: 4. The germline V gene encodes CDR1 ENHRY and CDR2 SYGVKD. The CDR3 loop is CAIRQGTGNTEAFF. As DNA, the CDR3 is TGTGCCATCAGACAAGGGACAGGGAACACTGAAGCTTTCTTT.

This clonotype was found many times. One end of the junction does not line up with germline, which may come from a read error. The V and J genes are TRBV5-1 and TRBJ1-2; 7 bases are shared with TRBD1. This CDR3 comprises 13 residues. Germline lookup yields CDR1 SGHRS and CDR2 YFSETQ. The CDR3 is CASSLGQNYGYTF. For the CDR3, the DNA is TGTGCCAGCAGCTTGGGACAGAACTATGGCTACACCTTC.

This clonotype has a count of ten or more. This chain joins TRBV10-3 and TRBJ2-7; D perhaps matches TRBD1 (6 bases). Germline assignment: CDR1 ENHRY and CDR2 SYGVKD. The V gene lost 4 bases and the J gene lost 1 base, with 8 bases spanning the gap. There are 13 residues in the CDR3. CDR3 coding DNA: TGTGCCATCAGTGGGCAGGGGTCCTACGAGCAGTACTTC. Residues: CAISGQGSYEQYF.

The chain carries TRBV7-3 and TRBJ1-1; D uncertain. Germline V lookup: CDR1 SGHTA, CDR2 FQGTGA. The V end was cut by 5 bases, the J end by 8 bases, with 15 bases between. The CDR3 consists of 13 residues. In DNA form, the CDR3 reads TGTGCCAGCAGCGAAAGTAGCGGGCTCGAAGCTTTCTTT. Protein: CASSESSGLEAFF. Using reference TRBV7-3 and TRBJ1-1 for the parts outside the CDR3, the full variable domain is GAGVSQTPSNKVTEKGKYVELRCDPISGHTALYWYRQSLGQGPEFLIYFQGTGAADDSGLPNDRFFAVRPEGSVSTLKIQRTERGDSAVYLCASSESSGLEAFFGQGTRLTVV.

The chain joins TRBV10-2 to TRBJ1-5, with D hard to call. Germline-derived CDR1 and CDR2 are WSHSY and SAAADI. The CDR3 runs to 13 residues. The V and J ends lost 10 bases and 6 bases respectively, with 16 bases between them. Here the CDR3 reads CATALGLGQPQHF. CDR3 sequence (DNA): TGCGCCACAGCTTTGGGGTTGGGTCAGCCCCAGCATTTT.